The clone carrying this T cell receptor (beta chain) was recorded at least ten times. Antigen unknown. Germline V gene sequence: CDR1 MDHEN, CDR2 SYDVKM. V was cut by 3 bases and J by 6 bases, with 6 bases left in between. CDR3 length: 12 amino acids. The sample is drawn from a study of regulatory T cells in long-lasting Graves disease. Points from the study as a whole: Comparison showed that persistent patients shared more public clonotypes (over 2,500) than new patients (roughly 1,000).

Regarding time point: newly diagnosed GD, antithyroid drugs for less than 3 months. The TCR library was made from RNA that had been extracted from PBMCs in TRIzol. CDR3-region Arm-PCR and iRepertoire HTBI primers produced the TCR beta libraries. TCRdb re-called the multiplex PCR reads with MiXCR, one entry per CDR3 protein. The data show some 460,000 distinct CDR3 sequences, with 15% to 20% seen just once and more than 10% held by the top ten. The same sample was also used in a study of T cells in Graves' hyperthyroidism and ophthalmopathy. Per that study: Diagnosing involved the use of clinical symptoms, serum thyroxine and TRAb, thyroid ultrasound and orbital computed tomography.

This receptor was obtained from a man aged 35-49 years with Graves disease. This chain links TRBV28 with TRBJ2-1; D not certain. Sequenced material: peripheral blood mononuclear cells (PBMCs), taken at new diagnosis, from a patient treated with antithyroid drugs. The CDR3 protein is CASSFGSNEQFF. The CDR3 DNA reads TGTGCCAGCAGTTTTGGCAGCAATGAGCAGTTCTTC.